One and the same sample provided the 26 T cell receptor beta chains below, sequenced in a study of blood T cell repertoires in COVID-19. Sequencing used immunoSEQ multiplex PCR; TCRdb keeps in-frame clones, though not all of them. The sample holds some 85,000 clones, about 83% seen once. Sequenced material: peripheral blood. The source is a man aged 70-80 years with COVID-19, enrolled during active disease.

The J gene is TRBJ1-1, the V gene TRBV19; D perhaps matches TRBD1 (5 bases). Trimming removed 6 bases from V and 5 bases from J, with 10 bases in between. Germline CDR1 reads LNHDA; CDR2 reads SQIVND (reference sequence). The CDR3 sequence is 12 residues long. This CDR3 is CASRDKWTEAFF. CDR3 coding DNA: TGTGCCAGTAGGGACAAGTGGACTGAAGCTTTCTTT.

V usage is TRBV30 and J usage is TRBJ2-2; D is possibly TRBD2 (6 bases). V dropped 4 bases and J dropped 5 bases, with 14 bases sitting between them. Germline CDR1 and CDR2: GTSNPN and SVGIG (reference sequence). The CDR3 consists of 14 residues. CDR3 region: CAWTTGVGTGELFF. CDR3 DNA sequence: TGTGCCTGGACAACGGGAGTTGGGACCGGGGAGCTGTTTTTT.

The chain uses TRBV7-9 and TRBJ1-6; the D gene is possibly TRBD1 (6 bases). Germline CDR1 and CDR2: SEHNR and FQNEAQ (reference sequence). This CDR3 comprises 14 residues. The V end lost 0 bases, the J end lost 8 bases, and 8 bases lay between the germline ends. The CDR3 DNA follows: TGTGCCAGCAGCTTAGCCAGGGGCGATTCACCCCTCCACTTT. Translation gives CASSLARGDSPLHF.

V is TRBV11-3 and J is TRBJ1-2, with 9 bases aligning to TRBD1. This CDR3 is built from 17 residues. Germline loops: CDR1 SGHNT, CDR2 YENEEA. After removal of 5 bases from V and 1 base from J, the junction contained 11 bases not matched to a gene. The CDR3 DNA follows: TGTGCCAGCAGCGAAGATGGGACAGGGACAATTAACTATGGCTACACCTTC. This sequence encodes CASSEDGTGTINYGYTF.

This clone was counted only a few times. This CDR3 reads CASRTRTSGGLDTQYF. Here the CDR3 DNA reads TGTGCCAGTAGGACCCGGACTAGCGGGGGTTTGGATACGCAGTATTTT. V and J are TRBV19 and TRBJ2-3; 13 positions match TRBD2. CDR3 size: 16 residues. Trimming removed 6 bases from V and 6 bases from J; junction bases left unmatched: 9. In germline, CDR1 is LNHDA, CDR2 SQIVND (reference sequence).

The chain employs TRBV6-1 and TRBJ2-3; tentatively, D is TRBD2 (5 bases). Germline V CDR1 and CDR2: MNHNS, SASEGT. CDR3 length: 16 amino acids. The V end was cut by 0 bases, the J end by 5 bases, with 15 bases between. The DNA of the CDR3 is TGTGCCAGCAGTGAAGCGGACTCAAGTATCCAAGATACGCAGTATTTT. This encodes CASSEADSSIQDTQYF.

The V gene is TRBV28, the J gene TRBJ2-6; TRBD1 matches 9 bases. This CDR3 spans 17 amino acids. CDR1 is MDHEN, CDR2 SYDVKM, per germline. The V and J ends lost 3 bases and 2 bases, in that order; junction bases with no gene match: 5. CDR3 loop: CASSFRDREAGANVLTF. Here the CDR3 DNA reads TGTGCCAGCAGTTTTCGGGACAGGGAAGCTGGGGCCAACGTCCTGACTTTC.

The chain uses TRBV6-6 and TRBJ1-1; D unresolved. This CDR3 region has 13 residues. Germline values: CDR1 MNHNY, CDR2 SVGAGI (reference sequence). V was pared by 2 bases and J by 0 bases, with 4 bases between. Written as DNA, the CDR3 is TGTGCCAGCAGTTACGCGGTGAACACTGAAGCTTTCTTT. Its translation is CASSYAVNTEAFF.

This clone has ten or more counts. The chain links TRBV4-1 to TRBJ1-1, with D possibly being TRBD1 (6 bases). The CDR3 consists of 14 residues. V was clipped by 4 bases and J by 9 bases, with 18 bases between them. The germline CDR1 and CDR2 sequences are MGHRA and YSYEKL. CDR3 in amino acids: CASSPNSGEPKAFF. The CDR3 nucleotides read TGCGCCAGCAGCCCAAATTCAGGGGAACCTAAAGCTTTCTTT.

This sequence joins TRBV29-1 and TRBJ1-1; perhaps TRBD1 as D (5 bases). Deletions cut 6 bases from V and 3 bases from J, with 17 bases between. Per the germline V gene, CDR1 is SQVTM and CDR2 is ANQGSEA. The CDR3 extends over 14 amino acids. CDR3 region: CSVYSRDSYTEAFF. The CDR3 nucleotides read TGCAGCGTGTACTCCAGGGATTCGTACACTGAAGCTTTCTTT.

The chain has TRBV27 and TRBJ2-1; the match to TRBD2 covers 9 bases. Germline values: CDR1 MNHEY, CDR2 SMNVEV (reference sequence). CDR3 length equals 14 residues. Germline trimming cut 3 bases from V and 10 bases from J; bases unmatched to any gene: 7. CDR3 DNA: TGTGCCAGCAGTTTCGCGGGGGGGCCACAAGAGCAGTTCTTC. It is translated as CASSFAGGPQEQFF.

In nucleotides, the CDR3 is TGTGCCAGCAGCCCCCGGGGGGCGGGAGAGACCCAGTACTTC. Translating it yields CASSPRGAGETQYF. The V and J genes are TRBV7-9 and TRBJ2-5; tentative D call: TRBD2 (7 bases). Germline loops: CDR1 SEHNR, CDR2 FQNEAQ (reference sequence). There are 14 residues in the CDR3. Trimming pared 5 bases from V and 4 bases from J, leaving 14 bases between.

This chain links TRBV4-2 with TRBJ2-3; TRBD2 matches 8 bases. This CDR3 spans 16 amino acids. V dropped 4 bases and J dropped 0; count of bases not matched to a gene: 6. Germline values: CDR1 LGHNA, CDR2 YNFKEQ. The CDR3 bases are TGTGCCAGCAGCCGAGAGACTAGCGCCAGCACAGATACGCAGTATTTT. Translated, it gives CASSRETSASTDTQYF.

The rearrangement joins TRBV7-3 to TRBJ1-1, with 10 bases that match TRBD1. There are 14 residues in the CDR3. CDR1 and CDR2 from the germline V gene are SGHTA and FQGTGA. The trim removed 4 bases at V and 4 bases at J, leaving 3 bases unmatched. The CDR3, as DNA: TGTGCCAGCAGCTCCGGGACAGGGGTCACTGAAGCTTTCTTT. Its protein product is CASSSGTGVTEAFF.

In its sample, this clone was seen a few times. V is TRBV24-1 and J is TRBJ2-1, with 10 bases matching TRBD2. CDR1 KGHDR and CDR2 SFDVKD come from the germline V gene. The CDR3 contains 16 residues. V dropped 1 base and J dropped 5; count of bases not matched to a gene: 4. For the CDR3, the DNA is TGTGCCACCAGTGATTTCACTAGCGGGGATAACAATGAGCAGTTCTTC. Amino acids: CATSDFTSGDNNEQFF.

CDR3 in DNA: TGCGCCAGCAGCCAAGATAGGGGGGGTCTCTATGGCTACACCTTC. Residues: CASSQDRGGLYGYTF. The gene calls are TRBV4-1 and TRBJ1-2, with D tentatively TRBD1 (6 bases). With 0 bases removed from V and 4 bases from J, the gap between germline ends came to 12 bases. Germline V gene lookup returns CDR1 MGHRA and CDR2 YSYEKL. The CDR3 extends over 15 amino acids.

This sequence joins TRBV4-2 and TRBJ2-2; no reliable D call. V lost 6 bases and J 2 bases, leaving 19 bases between the germline ends. Germline V gives CDR1 LGHNA, CDR2 YNFKEQ. The CDR3 is made up of 17 amino acids. The CDR3 DNA sequence: TGTGCCAGCAGGCAACACGCCGGCGGTTCCAACACCGGGGAGCTGTTTTTT. It translates to CASRQHAGGSNTGELFF.

This clone was seen just once. Here the CDR3 DNA reads TGTGCCAGCACCCCGCCGCGCAGGGTGAACACTGAAGCTTTCTTT. Protein product: CASTPPRRVNTEAFF. This rearrangement joins TRBV6-2 or TRBV6-3 to TRBJ1-1, with D maybe TRBD1 (5 bases). V lost 7 bases and J 0 bases, leaving 15 bases between the germline ends. The germline CDR1 and CDR2 sequences are MNHEY and SVGEGT. The CDR3 extends over 15 amino acids.

This clone showed up just once. The chain employs TRBV7-9 and TRBJ2-7, with 10 bases fitting TRBD2. This CDR3 region has 15 residues. The trim removed 3 bases at V and 7 bases at J, leaving 9 bases unmatched. Germline CDR1 is SEHNR and CDR2 is FQNEAQ (reference sequence). The CDR3 loop reads CASSLQAGGQGEQYF. The CDR3, as DNA: TGTGCCAGCAGCTTGCAAGCGGGAGGGCAGGGTGAGCAGTACTTC.

The chain combines TRBV19 with TRBJ1-6, with a possible D match to TRBD1 (6 bases). The V end was cut by 3 bases, the J end by 9 bases, with 18 bases between. The CDR3 has 16 amino acids. Germline CDR1 reads LNHDA; CDR2 reads SQIVND (reference sequence). DNA for the CDR3: TGTGCCAGTAGTATGGGCGACGAACAGGGTGGTTCACCCCTCCACTTT. Translated, it gives CASSMGDEQGGSPLHF.

The gene calls are TRBV18 and TRBJ2-7, with TRBD2 matching 7 bases. This CDR3 contains 14 residues. The germline V gene has CDR1 KGHSH and CDR2 LQKENI. V gave up 1 base and J gave up 3 bases; unmatched junction bases: 3. The CDR3 region is CASSPRGGSYEQYF. The DNA of the CDR3 is TGTGCCAGCTCACCACGGGGGGGTAGCTACGAGCAGTACTTC. Looking up the rest from reference TRBV18 and TRBJ2-7 gives the full variable domain: NAGVMQNPRHLVRRRGQEARLRCSPMKGHSHVYWYRQLPEEGLKFMVYLQKENIIDESGMPKERFSAEFPKEGPSILRIQQVVRGDSAAYFCASSPRGGSYEQYFGPGTRLTVT.

The V and J genes are TRBV12-5 and TRBJ2-5; TRBD1 matches at 9 bases. The CDR3 contains 16 residues. Germline V lookup: CDR1 LGHNT, CDR2 FRNRAP. The V segment lost 1 base and the J segment 1 base; nucleotides outside the gene matches: 4. This chain's CDR3 is CASGLGDRASQETQYF. CDR3 coding DNA: TGTGCTAGTGGTTTGGGGGACAGGGCTAGCCAAGAGACCCAGTACTTC.

The rearrangement uses TRBV19 and TRBJ2-5; 7 bases line up with TRBD1. V was clipped by 4 bases and J by 0 bases; unmatched bases: 5. CDR3 length equals 15 residues. The V gene's germline CDR1 is LNHDA and CDR2 SQIVND (reference sequence). CDR3 region: CASSRGTAYQETQYF. CDR3 bases: TGTGCCAGTAGTAGGGGGACAGCGTACCAAGAGACCCAGTACTTC.

This clone showed up just once. The rearrangement links TRBV18 to TRBJ2-7, with TRBD1 identical over 7 bases. Looked up from germline, CDR1 is KGHSH and CDR2 is LQKENI. V trimming: 6 bases; J trimming: 2 bases; junction bases outside the gene matches: 10. The CDR3 sequence is 15 residues long. CDR3 sequence reads: CASSSEGAGTYEQYF. The CDR3 DNA is TGTGCCAGCTCGTCCGAGGGGGCGGGCACCTACGAGCAGTACTTC.

V is TRBV7-6 and J is TRBJ1-1, with D tentatively TRBD1 (5 bases). This CDR3 comprises 16 residues. Trimming left V 7 bases short and J 3 bases short, with 21 bases between. The germline V gene encodes CDR1 SGHVS and CDR2 FNYEAQ. This chain's CDR3 is CASNNRTGGRYTEAFF. CDR3 sequence (DNA): TGTGCCAGCAATAACCGGACCGGGGGGAGGTACACTGAAGCTTTCTTT.

The chain has TRBV28 and TRBJ1-6, with 7 bases matching TRBD1. The ends lost 6 bases at V and 9 bases at J; junction bases unmatched: 11. CDR1 is MDHEN and CDR2 is SYDVKM in the germline V gene. The CDR3 has 15 amino acids. Here the CDR3 DNA reads TGTGCCAGCAGCCTCCTCACCCAGGGGGTTTCACCCCTCCACTTT. Translated: CASSLLTQGVSPLHF.